Each of the 5 T cell receptor beta chains below was sequenced from the same sample in a study of blood T cell repertoires in COVID-19. Assay used: immunoSEQ multiplex PCR; TCRdb lists only in-frame clones, some missing. The data show 100,000 or so clones, with approximately 92% seen just once and roughly 5% held by the top ten. The sequenced sample consisted of peripheral blood. The receptors shown here come from a man aged 65 to 85 with acute or convalescent COVID-19.

The chain employs TRBV6-5 and TRBJ1-1; D is undetermined. CDR3 length: 14 residues. V lost 0 bases and J 4 bases, leaving 9 bases between the germline ends. The germline V gene encodes CDR1 MNHEY and CDR2 SVGAGI. CDR3 residues: CASSYSRVLTEAFF. The CDR3 region has the DNA TGTGCCAGCAGTTACTCACGGGTTCTCACTGAAGCTTTCTTT.

The gene calls are TRBV2 and TRBJ2-1; D possibly corresponds to TRBD2 (6 bases). Germline lookup yields CDR1 SNHLY and CDR2 FYNNEI. The CDR3 length is 16 residues. V was shortened by 3 bases and J by 6 bases, with 18 bases between the two germline ends. CDR3 loop: CASSEGRLDPGNEQFF. In DNA form, the CDR3 reads TGTGCCAGCAGTGAGGGGAGACTAGACCCAGGCAATGAGCAGTTCTTC. Drawing the rest from reference TRBV2 and TRBJ2-1, the complete variable domain is EPEVTQTPSHQVTQMGQEVILRCVPISNHLYFYWYRQILGQKVEFLVSFYNNEISEKSEIFDDQFSVERPDGSNFTLKIRSTKLEDSAMYFCASSEGRLDPGNEQFFGPGTRLTVL.

This clone was seen more than once but under ten times. The chain carries TRBV12-5 and TRBJ2-3; 13 bases are shared with TRBD2. In germline, CDR1 is LGHNT, CDR2 FRNRAP. V dropped 0 bases and J dropped 2; count of bases not matched to a gene: 11. The CDR3 sequence is 20 residues long. The DNA of the CDR3 is TGTGCTAGTGGTTTGGTACAGGGTCGGACTAGCGGGGGATACACAGATACGCAGTATTTT. Translating gives CASGLVQGRTSGGYTDTQYF.

The chain is built from TRBV18 and TRBJ1-5; a weak D match, TRBD1 (5 bases). Per germline, CDR1 KGHSH and CDR2 LQKENI. The CDR3 is 14 amino acids. V shed 1 base and J shed 7 bases, with 11 bases lying between them. DNA for the CDR3: TGTGCCAGCTCACCACGGGGGGAGGAACAGCCCCAGCATTTT. Protein: CASSPRGEEQPQHF.

This sequence joins TRBV27 and TRBJ1-2; possibly TRBD1 for D (6 bases). The ends were cut back, 2 bases at V and 8 bases at J, with 24 bases in the middle. This CDR3 spans 17 amino acids. Germline-derived CDR1 and CDR2 are MNHEY and SMNVEV (reference sequence). The CDR3 spells CASSLEGVGIRQWGYTF. The CDR3, as DNA: TGTGCCAGCAGTTTAGAGGGGGTGGGAATTCGGCAGTGGGGCTACACCTTC.